The 28 T cell receptor beta chains in this list originate from one sample, sequenced in a study of blood T cells in healthy people across ages. Next came a second PCR, run for 7 to 11 cycles, which used a sample-barcoded 5' primer along with a J-beta primer mix. TCRdb ran MiXCR on the 5' RACE reads and lists one entry per CDR3 protein. The repertoire includes approximately 880,000 distinct CDR3 sequences, around 48% of them detected once, and about an eighth sits in the top ten. The sample taken for sequencing was blood. These receptor sequences come from a man aged 30-40 years in good health.

This chain connects TRBV20-1 to TRBJ2-5; D gene uncertain. Trimming pared 1 base from V and 11 bases from J, leaving 20 bases between. Per the germline V gene, CDR1 is DFQATT and CDR2 is SNEGSKA (reference sequence). CDR3 length: 14 amino acids. The CDR3 spells CSARASDSTNEQYF. CDR3 DNA sequence: TGCAGTGCTAGAGCCAGCGACTCAACAAATGAGCAGTACTTC.

CDR3 in DNA: TGTGCCAGCCGATATATAAGCGGGAGAGCGGCAGATACGCAGTATTTT. This translates into CASRYISGRAADTQYF. The chain joins TRBV6-5 to TRBJ2-3, with TRBD2 matching over 8 bases. This CDR3 is built from 16 residues. V dropped 8 bases and J dropped 4; count of bases not matched to a gene: 14. CDR1 and CDR2 from the germline V gene are MNHEY and SVGAGI.

This rearrangement joins TRBV20-1 to TRBJ1-4; D gene ambiguous. The CDR3 is made up of 15 amino acids. The ends were cut back, 0 bases at V and 4 bases at J, with 12 bases in the middle. Germline CDR1 is DFQATT and CDR2 is SNEGSKA (reference sequence). The CDR3: CSARDLDRNNEKLFF. Here the CDR3 DNA reads TGCAGTGCTAGAGATTTAGACCGCAATAATGAAAAACTGTTTTTT.

This CDR3 is CASSLVGGGQDEQFF. In nucleotides, the CDR3 is TGTGCCAGCAGCTTAGTGGGTGGGGGGCAGGATGAGCAGTTCTTC. The rearrangement uses TRBV11-2 and TRBJ2-1, with D perhaps TRBD1 or TRBD2 (6 bases each). Germline values: CDR1 SGHAT, CDR2 FQNNGV. This CDR3 region has 15 residues. The V and J ends lost 1 base and 8 bases respectively, with 15 bases between them.

The V call is TRBV27, the J call TRBJ2-7, with a possible D match to TRBD1 (6 bases). The J call may be incorrect, as the DNA end agrees better with TRBJ2-5. The CDR3 contains 14 residues. The V gene's germline CDR1 is MNHEY and CDR2 SMNVEV (reference sequence). As DNA, the CDR3 is TGTGCCAGCAGTCCATCACAGGGTCGAGAGACCCAGTACTTC. Translated: CASSPSQGRETQYF.

The CDR3 bases are TGTGCCAGCAGCTTAGTGCGTCTGACATTTGGAGAGTACCTGTCACCCCTCCACTTT. Translation gives CASSLVRLTFGEYLSPLHF. This chain connects TRBV7-2 to TRBJ1-6; D is unclear. Germline V gene sequence: CDR1 SGHTA, CDR2 FQGNSA. Between the trimmed V and J ends, which lost 1 base and 10 bases, there was a span of 26 bases. The CDR3 runs to 19 residues. The full variable domain, in which reference TRBV7-2 and TRBJ1-6 provide the parts outside the CDR3, is GAGVSQSPSNKVTEKGKDVELRCDPISGHTALYWYRQSLGQGLEFLIYFQGNSAPDKSGLPSDRFSAERTGGSVSTLTIQRTQQEDSAVYLCASSLVRLTFGEYLSPLHFGNGTRLTVT.

The rearrangement uses TRBV20-1 and TRBJ1-5; D gene unclear. Trimming took 5 bases from V and 4 from J, leaving 12 bases between them. Germline values: CDR1 DFQATT, CDR2 SNEGSKA (reference sequence). The CDR3 is 13 residues long. CDR3 amino acids: CSAESSVNQPQHF. CDR3 sequence (DNA): TGCAGTGCTGAGAGCTCAGTTAATCAGCCCCAGCATTTT.

This clonotype has only a few counts. The chain carries TRBV11-2 and TRBJ1-1, with TRBD1 as a possible D gene (5 bases). The germline V gene encodes CDR1 SGHAT and CDR2 FQNNGV. Trimming stripped 1 base from V and 8 bases from J, with 14 bases between. The CDR3 runs to 14 residues. The CDR3 spells CASSLVRGPMEAFF. The CDR3 DNA reads as TGTGCCAGCAGCTTAGTTAGGGGTCCGATGGAAGCTTTCTTT.

In DNA, the CDR3 is TGCGCCAGCAGCTGGGAGGGGACAGGGCAAGAGACCCAGTACTTC. It specifies CASSWEGTGQETQYF. The chain has TRBV5-1 and TRBJ2-5; the match to TRBD1 covers 9 bases. Trimming at V came to 3 bases and at J to 2 bases, leaving 5 bases not matched to a gene. This CDR3 is 15 amino acids long. Germline CDR1 reads SGHRS; CDR2 reads YFSETQ.

This sequence joins TRBV4-3 and TRBJ2-7, with TRBD1 matching over 7 bases. The V gene's germline CDR1 is LGHNA and CDR2 YSLEER. Unmatched junction bases numbered 1, after V lost 3 bases and J lost 2 bases. The CDR3 contains 13 residues. The CDR3 DNA is TGCGCCAGCAGCCATGACAGGGCCTACGAGCAGTACTTC. Translated: CASSHDRAYEQYF.

The V call is TRBV7-9, the J call TRBJ2-3; a possible D gene is TRBD1 (7 bases). This CDR3 is 15 amino acids long. Trimming removed 2 bases from V and 6 bases from J, with 15 bases in between. Germline values: CDR1 SEHNR, CDR2 FQNEAQ (reference sequence). CDR3 sequence reads: CASSLWRGQSDTQYF. DNA of the CDR3: TGTGCCAGCAGCTTATGGAGGGGGCAGTCGGATACGCAGTATTTT.

V gene TRBV4-3 combines with J gene TRBJ2-1; D gene ambiguous. CDR1 is LGHNA and CDR2 is YSLEER in the germline V gene. Trimming pared 1 base from V and 5 bases from J, leaving 12 bases between. The CDR3 is 15 residues long. The CDR3 nucleotides read TGCGCCAGCAGCCAAGTATACCGTTGGGACAATGAGCAGTTCTTC. Protein product: CASSQVYRWDNEQFF.

This clonotype was counted a few times. The chain uses TRBV5-1 and TRBJ2-3, with 7 bases that match TRBD1. CDR1 and CDR2 (germline): SGHRS, YFSETQ. The CDR3 spans 14 residues. V dropped 0 bases and J dropped 8; count of bases not matched to a gene: 6. Here the CDR3 reads CASSLEGAGATQYF. CDR3 coding DNA: TGCGCCAGCAGCTTGGAGGGGGCTGGTGCTACGCAGTATTTT.

The rearrangement uses TRBV7-6 and TRBJ2-5; 13 nucleotides match TRBD2. V lost 2 bases, J lost 1 base, and 10 bases stayed unmatched. This CDR3 contains 19 residues. In germline, CDR1 is SGHVS, CDR2 FNYEAQ. Written as DNA, the CDR3 is TGTGCCAGCAGCTTAACTACTAGCGGGGGGGCCCTAAGCCAAGAGACCCAGTACTTC. Encoded protein: CASSLTTSGGALSQETQYF. The entire variable domain, with the rest obtained from reference TRBV7-6 and TRBJ2-5, is as follows: GAGVSQSPRYKVTKRGQDVALRCDPISGHVSLYWYRQALGQGPEFLTYFNYEAQQDKSGLPNDRFSAERPEGSISTLTIQRTEQRDSAMYRCASSLTTSGGALSQETQYFGPGTRLLVL.

Ten or more counts support this clonotype. This chain links TRBV4-2 with TRBJ2-4; 7 bases agree with TRBD1. Germline V gene data show CDR1 as LGHNA and CDR2 as YNFKEQ. This CDR3 spans 16 amino acids. V lost 4 bases and J lost 0; bases outside the gene matches: 6. The CDR3 spells CASSLRTGEAKNIQYF. The CDR3, as DNA: TGTGCCAGCAGCCTAAGGACAGGAGAAGCCAAAAACATTCAGTACTTC.

The chain employs TRBV5-1 and TRBJ2-7; weak D call: TRBD2 (6 bases). Germline lookup yields CDR1 SGHRS and CDR2 YFSETQ. This CDR3 is 14 amino acids long. Trimming removed 6 bases from V and 2 bases from J, with 15 bases in between. The CDR3 DNA follows: TGCGCCAGCACTAGGGAGGCCACAACCTACGAGCAGTACTTC. Translation: CASTREATTYEQYF. Complete variable domain (other parts from reference TRBV5-1 and TRBJ2-7): KAGVTQTPRYLIKTRGQQVTLSCSPISGHRSVSWYQQTPGQGLQFLFEYFSETQRNKGNFPGRFSGRQFSNSRSEMNVSTLELGDSALYLCASTREATTYEQYFGPGTRLTVT.

This clonotype was seen more than once but under ten times. The chain has TRBV14 and TRBJ2-3, with 8 positions matching TRBD2. Germline CDR1 reads SGHDN; CDR2 reads FVKESK. The CDR3 is 16 amino acids. V dropped 2 bases and J dropped 1; count of bases not matched to a gene: 5. CDR3: CASSQHSGVGTDTQYF. The DNA for the CDR3 is TGTGCCAGCAGCCAACATAGCGGGGTAGGCACAGATACGCAGTATTTT.

This clonotype came up a few times. The V gene is TRBV28, the J gene TRBJ2-4; D uncertain. CDR1 is MDHEN and CDR2 is SYDVKM in the germline V gene. CDR3 length equals 13 residues. V was clipped by 6 bases and J by 6 bases, with 12 bases between them. This chain's CDR3 is CASRDPYGNIQYF. CDR3 nucleotide sequence: TGTGCCAGCAGGGACCCATATGGAAACATTCAGTACTTC. The variable domain in full, with the rest retrieved from reference TRBV28 and TRBJ2-4, is DVKVTQSSRYLVKRTGEKVFLECVQDMDHENMFWYRQDPGLGLRLIYFSYDVKMKEKGDIPEGYSVSREKKERFSLILESASTNQTSMYLCASRDPYGNIQYFGAGTRLSVL.

The chain has TRBV27 and TRBJ2-7; TRBD2 matches at 10 bases. The CDR3 is 14 residues long. With V trimmed by 5 bases and J by 6 bases, 7 bases remained unmatched. Per germline, CDR1 MNHEY and CDR2 SMNVEV (reference sequence). CDR3 sequence reads: CASSPLLAGSEQYF. CDR3 DNA: TGTGCCAGCAGTCCCCTACTAGCGGGGAGCGAGCAGTACTTC.

This clonotype came up a few times. The chain couples TRBV9 to TRBJ2-1; tentatively, D is TRBD1 or TRBD2 (5 bases each). The CDR3 runs to 13 residues. Germline V gene sequence: CDR1 SGDLS, CDR2 YYNGEE. With 4 bases removed from V and 4 bases from J, the gap between germline ends came to 9 bases. In DNA form, the CDR3 reads TGTGCCAGCAGCCAGGGAGAATACAATGAGCAGTTCTTC. It codes for CASSQGEYNEQFF.

The chain uses TRBV27 and TRBJ1-5; D gene ambiguous. The CDR3 extends over 13 amino acids. V dropped 5 bases and J dropped 6 bases, with 11 bases sitting between them. Germline CDR1 MNHEY, CDR2 SMNVEV (reference sequence). The CDR3 bases are TGTGCCAGCAGTATCGGGGTTTTTCAGCCCCAGCATTTT. Protein sequence: CASSIGVFQPQHF.

The V call is TRBV15, the J call TRBJ1-3; D is undetermined. Germline CDR1 LNHNV, CDR2 YYDKDF (reference sequence). Trimming cost V 0 bases and J 2 bases, with 11 bases left between them. The CDR3 totals 16 residues. CDR3 sequence: CATSRDPTGTGNTIYF. CDR3 in DNA: TGTGCCACCAGCAGAGATCCAACCGGGACTGGAAACACCATATATTTT.

The chain combines TRBV20-1 with TRBJ2-5, with D unclear. Trimming cost V 6 bases and J 5 bases, with 7 bases left between them. The CDR3 has 10 residues. Looked up from germline, CDR1 is DFQATT and CDR2 is SNEGSKA (reference sequence). The CDR3 coding sequence is TGCAGTGCCGCCGCGGAGACCCAGTACTTC. As protein: CSAAAETQYF.

The table lists this clonotype with a count of one. The junction departs from germline at one end; a sequencing error may be responsible. V gene TRBV5-1 combines with J gene TRBJ2-1; possibly TRBD1 for D (6 bases). The CDR3 sequence is 15 residues long. Germline V gene sequence: CDR1 SGHRS, CDR2 YFSETQ. CDR3 residues: CAGSVGQSSYNEQFF. In DNA, the CDR3 is TGCGCCGGCAGCGTCGGACAGAGCTCCTACAATGAGCAGTTCTTC.

This clonotype has only a few counts. The V call is TRBV28, the J call TRBJ2-3; 9 bases agree with TRBD2. Germline V gene data show CDR1 as MDHEN and CDR2 as SYDVKM. V shed 4 bases and J 3 bases; nucleotides not matched to a gene: 5. This CDR3 region has 15 residues. Written as DNA, the CDR3 is TGTGCCAGCAGTTCTGCTAGCGGGGTGACAGATACGCAGTATTTT. It encodes CASSSASGVTDTQYF.

The V gene is TRBV6-5, the J gene TRBJ2-7, with D possibly TRBD2 on 7 matching bases. In germline, CDR1 is MNHEY, CDR2 SVGAGI. The CDR3 is 18 residues long. V was trimmed by 2 bases and J by 3 bases, leaving 23 bases between them. The CDR3: CASSYRPWEGGNIYEQYF. The CDR3 DNA reads as TGTGCCAGCAGTTACCGTCCGTGGGAGGGGGGAAACATCTACGAGCAGTACTTC.

The V gene is TRBV12-3 or TRBV12-4, the J gene TRBJ2-1; 13 nucleotides line up with TRBD2. V lost 1 base and J lost 7; bases outside the gene matches: 7. CDR3 length: 17 amino acids. The CDR3 loop is CASSLEGLAGRWNEQFF. For the CDR3, the DNA is TGTGCCAGCAGTTTAGAGGGACTAGCGGGGAGGTGGAATGAGCAGTTCTTC.

To note about this clonotype: Relative to the germline gene, one junction end is altered; a read error may explain this. The CDR3 DNA sequence: TGTGCCAGCACCTTGAAGGGCTCTGGGGCCAACGTCCCGACTTTC. Protein sequence: CASTLKGSGANVPTF. This sequence joins TRBV6-1 and TRBJ2-6, with D possibly matching TRBD1 (5 bases). CDR1 is MNHNS and CDR2 is SASEGT in the germline V gene. This CDR3 comprises 15 residues.